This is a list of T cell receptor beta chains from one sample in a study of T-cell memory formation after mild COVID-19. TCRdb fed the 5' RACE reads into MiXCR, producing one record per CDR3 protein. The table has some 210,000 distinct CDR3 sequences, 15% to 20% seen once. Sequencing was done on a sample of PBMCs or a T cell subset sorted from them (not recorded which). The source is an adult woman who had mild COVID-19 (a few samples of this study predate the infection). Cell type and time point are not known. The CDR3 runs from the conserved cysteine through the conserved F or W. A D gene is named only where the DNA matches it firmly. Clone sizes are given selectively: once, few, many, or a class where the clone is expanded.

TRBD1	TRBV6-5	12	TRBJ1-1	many	CASARTGSEAFF	TGTGCCAGCGCCCGGACAGGGTCTGAAGCTTTCTTT
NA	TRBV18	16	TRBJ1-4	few	CASSPPAHRTGEKLFF	TGTGCCAGCTCACCACCAGCGCACAGGACGGGTGAAAAACTGTTTTTT
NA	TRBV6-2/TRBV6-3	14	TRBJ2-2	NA	CASNPGRTTGELFF	TGTGCCAGCAACCCCGGACGGACTACCGGGGAGCTGTTTTTT
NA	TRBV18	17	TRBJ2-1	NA	CASSPYNGLSSYNEQFF	TGTGCCAGCTCACCATATAATGGGCTTAGCTCCTACAATGAGCAGTTCTTC
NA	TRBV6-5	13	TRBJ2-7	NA	CASSYRASYEQYF	TGTGCCAGCAGTTACCGGGCCTCCTACGAGCAGTACTTC
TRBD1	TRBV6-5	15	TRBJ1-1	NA	CASRPIGTANTEAFF	TGTGCCAGCAGGCCGATAGGGACAGCGAACACTGAAGCTTTCTTT
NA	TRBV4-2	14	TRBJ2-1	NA	CASSQGDSGNEQFF	TGTGCCAGCAGCCAAGGGGACAGCGGGAATGAGCAGTTCTTC
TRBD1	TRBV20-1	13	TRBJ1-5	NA	CSANGQGSQPQHF	TGCAGTGCTAACGGACAGGGCAGTCAGCCCCAGCATTTT
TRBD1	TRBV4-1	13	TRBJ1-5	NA	CASSRTGLGPQHF	TGCGCCAGCAGCCGGACAGGGTTAGGACCCCAGCATTTT
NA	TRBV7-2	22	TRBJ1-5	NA	CASSLCPPGHTRRLCSNQPQHF	TGTGCCAGCAGCTTATGCCCACCCGGACATACTCGCCGCCTGTGTAGCAATCAGCCCCAGCATTTT
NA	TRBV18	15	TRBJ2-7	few	CASSSATVDSYEQYF	TGTGCCAGCTCATCAGCTACCGTCGATTCCTACGAGCAGTACTTC
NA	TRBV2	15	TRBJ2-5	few	CASSDTGQSQETQYF	TGTGCCAGCAGTGACACAGGCCAATCCCAAGAGACCCAGTACTTC
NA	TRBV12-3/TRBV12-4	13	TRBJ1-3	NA	CASSPIRGNTIYF	TGTGCCAGCAGTCCAATCAGGGGAAACACCATATATTTT
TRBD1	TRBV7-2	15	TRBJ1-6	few	CASSPQGQGNSPLHF	TGTGCCAGCAGCCCTCAGGGACAGGGTAATTCACCCCTCCACTTT
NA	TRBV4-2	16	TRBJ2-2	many	CASSQDGTEGTGELFF	TGTGCCAGCAGCCAGGACGGGACCGAGGGCACCGGGGAGCTGTTTTTT
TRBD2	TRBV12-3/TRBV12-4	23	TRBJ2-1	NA	CASRPNPGRGLAGGQYSYNEQFF	TGTGCCAGCAGACCGAACCCTGGACGGGGACTAGCGGGGGGCCAATACTCCTACAATGAGCAGTTCTTC
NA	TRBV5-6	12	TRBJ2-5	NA	CASSWAEETQYF	TGTGCCAGCAGCTGGGCGGAAGAGACCCAGTACTTC
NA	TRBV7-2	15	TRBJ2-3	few	CASSRSWGGTDTQYF	TGTGCCAGCAGCAGATCCTGGGGGGGCACAGATACGCAGTATTTT
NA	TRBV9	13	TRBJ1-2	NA	CASSPQGTWGYTF	TGTGCCAGCAGCCCCCAGGGGACCTGGGGCTACACCTTC
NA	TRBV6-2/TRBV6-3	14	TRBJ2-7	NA	CASTPDWGSYEQYF	TGTGCCAGCACTCCAGACTGGGGCTCCTACGAGCAGTACTTC
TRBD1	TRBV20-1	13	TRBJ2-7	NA	CSAQRTGNYEQYF	TGCAGTGCTCAGCGGACAGGGAACTACGAGCAGTACTTC
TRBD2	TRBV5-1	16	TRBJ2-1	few	CASSLARLAGFNEQFF	TGCGCCAGCAGCTTGGCCCGACTAGCGGGCTTTAATGAGCAGTTCTTC
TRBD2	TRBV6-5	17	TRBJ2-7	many	CASSDRHPRLAGDEQYF	TGTGCCAGCAGTGACCGACACCCTAGACTAGCGGGAGACGAGCAGTACTTC
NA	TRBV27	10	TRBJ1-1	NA	CASGYTEAFF	TGTGCCAGTGGGTACACTGAAGCTTTCTTT
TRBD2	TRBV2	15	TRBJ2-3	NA	CASSEGSGRSDTQYF	TGTGCCAGCAGTGAAGGAAGCGGGAGGTCAGATACGCAGTATTTT
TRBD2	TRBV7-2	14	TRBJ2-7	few	CASSPSGLAYEQYF	TGTGCCAGCAGCCCTAGCGGCCTCGCCTACGAGCAGTACTTC
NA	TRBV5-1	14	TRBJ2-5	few	CASSPGGGKETQYF	TGCGCCAGCAGCCCTGGAGGGGGTAAAGAGACCCAGTACTTC
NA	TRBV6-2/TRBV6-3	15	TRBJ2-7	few	CASSYPPGKGTKQYF	TGTGCCAGCAGTTACCCCCCAGGGAAGGGTACGAAGCAGTACTTC
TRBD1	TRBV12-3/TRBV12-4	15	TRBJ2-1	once	CASRPPGTGVNEQFF	TGTGCCAGCAGACCCCCCGGGACAGGGGTGAATGAGCAGTTCTTC
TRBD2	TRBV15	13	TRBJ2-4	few	CATSRDQRGAATF	TGTGCCACCAGCAGAGATCAGCGGGGGGCCGCGACCTTC
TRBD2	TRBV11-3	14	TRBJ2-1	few	CASRSGTNNNEQFF	TGTGCCAGCAGATCCGGGACTAACAACAATGAGCAGTTCTTC
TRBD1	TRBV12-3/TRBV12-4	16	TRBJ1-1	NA	CASSYNRGTSNTEAFF	TGTGCCAGCAGTTATAACAGGGGGACCTCGAACACTGAAGCTTTCTTT
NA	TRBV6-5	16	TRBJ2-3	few	CASSRWASGGTDTQYF	TGTGCCAGCAGTAGGTGGGCGAGCGGCGGCACAGATACGCAGTATTTT
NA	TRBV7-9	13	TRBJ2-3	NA	CASLSGYTDTQYF	TGTGCCAGCCTTAGCGGATACACAGATACGCAGTATTTT
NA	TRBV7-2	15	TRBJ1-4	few	CASSLGGAPNEKLFF	TGTGCCAGCAGCTTAGGAGGGGCCCCTAATGAAAAACTGTTTTTT
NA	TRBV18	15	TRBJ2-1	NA	CASSPQASYDNEQFF	TGTGCCAGCTCACCACAAGCTAGCTACGACAATGAGCAGTTCTTC
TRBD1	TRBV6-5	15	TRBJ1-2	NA	CASSYADRGYYGYTF	TGTGCCAGCAGTTACGCGGACAGGGGCTACTATGGCTACACCTTC
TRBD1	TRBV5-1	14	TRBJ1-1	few	CASSWGQGYTEAFF	TGCGCCAGCAGCTGGGGACAGGGATACACTGAAGCTTTCTTT